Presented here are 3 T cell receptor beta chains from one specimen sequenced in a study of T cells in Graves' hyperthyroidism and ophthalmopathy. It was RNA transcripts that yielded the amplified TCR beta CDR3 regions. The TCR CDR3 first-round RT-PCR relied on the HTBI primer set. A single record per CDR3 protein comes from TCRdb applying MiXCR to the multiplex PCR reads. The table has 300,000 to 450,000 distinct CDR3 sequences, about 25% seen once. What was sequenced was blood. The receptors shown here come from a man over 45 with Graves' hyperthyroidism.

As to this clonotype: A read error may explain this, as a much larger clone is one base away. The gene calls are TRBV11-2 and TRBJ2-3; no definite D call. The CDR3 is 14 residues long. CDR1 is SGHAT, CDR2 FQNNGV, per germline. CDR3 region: CACSRAPKGDPQYF. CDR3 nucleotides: TGTGCCTGCAGCCGGGCCCCCAAAGGAGATCCGCAGTATTTT. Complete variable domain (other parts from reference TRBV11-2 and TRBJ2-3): EAGVAQSPRYKIIEKRQSVAFWCNPISGHATLYWYQQILGQGPKLLIQFQNNGVVDDSQLPKDRFSAERLKGVDSTLKIQPAKLEDSAVYLCACSRAPKGDPQYFGPGTRLTVL.

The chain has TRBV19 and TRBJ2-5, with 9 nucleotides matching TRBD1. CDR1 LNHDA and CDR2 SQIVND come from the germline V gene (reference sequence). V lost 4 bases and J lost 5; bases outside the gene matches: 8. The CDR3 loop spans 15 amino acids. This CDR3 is CASSTPGQGSETQYF. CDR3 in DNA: TGTGCCAGTAGTACCCCGGGACAGGGAAGCGAGACCCAGTACTTC.

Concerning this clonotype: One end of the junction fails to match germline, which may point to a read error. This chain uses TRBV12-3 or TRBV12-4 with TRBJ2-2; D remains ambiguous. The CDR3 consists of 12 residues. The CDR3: CASSLVPGVLFF. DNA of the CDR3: TGTGCCAGCAGTTTAGTCCCTGGGGTGCTGTTTTTT.